These T cell receptor beta chains were read from a single sample in a study of shared clonotypes between healthy human individuals. The table came from immunoSEQ multiplex PCR; TCRdb's copy has only in-frame clones and leaves some out. The profile shows 1.4 million to 1.5 million clones, roughly 96% of them singletons. Sample: naive CD4+ T cells sorted from blood. Every receptor here comes from a man between 25 and 39 years old in good health. Both conserved end residues are part of each CDR3. A D gene is named only where the DNA matches it firmly. A row's size may be missing; if present it is once, few, many or a size class.

J | D | V | size | CDR3 | DNA
TRBJ2-7 | TRBD2 | TRBV5-1 | - | CASSSGLAGGPLSYEQYF | TGCGCCAGCAGTTCAGGACTAGCGGGAGGGCCTTTAAGTTACGAGCAGTACTTC
TRBJ1-1 | TRBD1 | TRBV11-2 | - | CASSLRGQGATEAFF | TGTGCCAGCAGTCTGAGGGGACAGGGGGCCACTGAAGCTTTCTTT
TRBJ2-3 | TRBD2 | TRBV4-3 | - | CASSQGVSGGDTQYF | TGCGCCAGCAGCCAAGGGGTCTCGGGAGGGGATACGCAGTATTTT
TRBJ1-1 | - | TRBV18 | - | CASSPRDMNTEAFF | TGTGCCAGCTCACCAAGGGATATGAACACTGAAGCTTTCTTT
TRBJ2-5 | TRBD1 | TRBV10-3 | - | CAISVAGGGIETQYF | TGTGCCATCTCAGTCGCAGGGGGCGGGATTGAGACCCAGTACTTC
TRBJ2-1 | TRBD2 | TRBV7-7 | - | CASSLGLAVNYNEQFF | TGTGCTAGCAGCTTAGGACTAGCGGTAAATTACAATGAGCAGTTCTTC
TRBJ2-4 | - | TRBV7-9 | - | CASSLWPGLAKNIQYF | TGTGCCAGCAGCTTATGGCCGGGACTAGCCAAAAACATTCAGTACTTC
TRBJ2-1 | - | TRBV5-3 | - | CARSPTDSYNEQFF | TGTGCCAGAAGCCCTACTGACAGCTACAATGAGCAGTTCTTC
TRBJ2-1 | - | TRBV7-2 | - | CASSLTVAPYNEQFF | TGTGCCAGCAGCTTAACGGTAGCTCCCTACAATGAGCAGTTCTTC
TRBJ1-1 | - | TRBV4-1 | - | CASSQAGGSTEAFF | TGCGCCAGCAGCCAAGCGGGGGGGTCCACTGAAGCTTTCTTT
TRBJ1-5 | - | TRBV10-3 | - | CAAGRDNQPQHF | TGTGCCGCCGGCCGGGACAATCAGCCCCAGCATTTT
TRBJ1-3 | TRBD1 | TRBV9 | - | CASSSGTDISGNTIYF | TGTGCCAGCAGCTCCGGGACAGACATCTCTGGAAACACCATATATTTT
TRBJ1-1 | - | TRBV7-3 | - | CASSFRPGQLAFF | TGTGCCAGCAGCTTTCGTCCGGGACAACTAGCTTTCTTT
TRBJ2-3 | TRBD1 | TRBV5-4 | - | CASSLGTGVDTQYF | TGTGCCAGCAGCTTGGGGACAGGGGTAGATACGCAGTATTTT
TRBJ2-7 | - | TRBV6-1 | - | CASSEIWGSSTGLRYF | TGTGCCAGCAGTGAAATTTGGGGCAGCTCCACCGGTTTGCGGTACTTC
TRBJ2-3 | TRBD1 | TRBV7-8 | - | CASSLGQGASDTQYF | TGTGCCAGCAGCTTAGGGCAGGGGGCCTCAGATACGCAGTATTTT
TRBJ2-5 | TRBD1 | TRBV7-9 | - | CASSTDRGGWTQYF | TGTGCCAGCAGCACGGACAGGGGGGGATGGACCCAGTACTTC
TRBJ1-2 | - | TRBV29-1 | - | CSVDSRDAGGYTF | TGCAGCGTTGATTCCAGGGATGCGGGTGGCTACACCTTC
TRBJ1-2 | TRBD1 | TRBV10-3 | - | CAISESLGSGGYGYTF | TGTGCCATCAGTGAGTCCCTCGGGTCAGGGGGCTATGGCTACACCTTC
TRBJ2-4 | - | TRBV30 | - | CAWSAPIIRTVKNIQYF | TGTGCCTGGAGTGCCCCAATTATACGGACAGTCAAAAACATTCAGTACTTC
TRBJ2-5 | - | TRBV23-1 | few | CASSARNAYF | TGCGCCAGCAGTGCGCGTAATGCGTACTTC
TRBJ2-7 | - | TRBV10-3 | - | CAIRGTGEYEQYF | TGTGCCATCAGGGGGACCGGCGAGTACGAGCAGTACTTC
TRBJ2-5 | - | TRBV11-2 | - | CASREGSGQFFRETQYF | TGTGCCAGCAGGGAGGGGTCGGGACAGTTTTTTAGGGAGACCCAGTACTTC
TRBJ2-1 | - | TRBV6-5 | - | CATHNRVRGNEQFF | TGTGCCACCCATAACAGGGTGCGCGGCAATGAGCAGTTCTTC
TRBJ2-1 | - | TRBV30 | - | CAWSAVDSYNEQFF | TGTGCCTGGAGTGCCGTGGACAGCTACAATGAGCAGTTCTTC
TRBJ1-2 | - | TRBV18 | - | CASSPSGLGGYTF | TGTGCCAGCTCACCGTCCGGGCTAGGAGGCTACACCTTC
TRBJ1-1 | TRBD1 | TRBV18 | - | CASSPPVGQGTVNTEAFF | TGTGCCAGCTCACCACCGGTGGGACAGGGGACTGTGAACACTGAAGCTTTCTTT
TRBJ2-5 | - | TRBV7-2 | once | CASSVRDGETQYF | TGTGCCAGCAGCGTCAGGGACGGAGAGACCCAGTACTTC
TRBJ2-7 | - | TRBV28 | - | CASSSSGALLEQYF | TGTGCCAGCAGTTCCTCTGGCGCACTACTCGAGCAGTACTTC
TRBJ2-3 | - | TRBV28 | - | CASQTLRDTQYF | TGTGCCAGCCAGACTCTAAGAGATACGCAGTATTTT
TRBJ2-7 | - | TRBV21-1 | - | CASPKLQCYEQYF | TGTGCCAGCCCCAAGCTACAGTGCTACGAGCAGTACTTC
TRBJ2-7 | TRBD1 | TRBV5-4 | - | CASSSTGVGEQYF | TGTGCCAGCAGCTCGACAGGGGTTGGGGAGCAGTACTTC
TRBJ1-5 | TRBD1 | TRBV27 | - | CASSHKPRDRGSNQPQHF | TGTGCCAGCAGCCATAAGCCGAGGGACAGGGGTAGCAATCAGCCCCAGCATTTT
TRBJ2-7 | - | TRBV5-1 | - | CASSFLLGQPSEQYF | TGCGCCAGCAGCTTTCTACTAGGACAGCCTTCCGAGCAGTACTTC
TRBJ2-7 | TRBD2 | TRBV6-4 | - | CASSPLAGSYEQYF | TGTGCCAGCAGCCCACTAGCGGGATCCTACGAGCAGTACTTC
TRBJ1-2 | TRBD1 | TRBV6-5 | - | CASSYTGGYGYTF | TGTGCCAGCAGTTACACAGGGGGCTATGGCTACACCTTC
TRBJ1-5 | TRBD1 | TRBV25-1 | - | CASSETGDYSNQPQHF | TGTGCCAGCAGTGAAACAGGGGACTATAGCAATCAGCCCCAGCATTTT
TRBJ2-7 | TRBD1 | TRBV7-8 | - | CASSYQTGEQYF | TGTGCCAGCAGCTACCAGACAGGGGAGCAGTACTTC
TRBJ2-1 | TRBD2 | TRBV29-1 | - | CSVESASGYSYNEQFF | TGCAGCGTTGAATCGGCTAGCGGGTATTCCTACAATGAGCAGTTCTTC
TRBJ1-5 | TRBD1 | TRBV7-9 | - | CASSFGQGGSNQPQHF | TGTGCCAGCAGCTTTGGACAGGGGGGTAGCAATCAGCCCCAGCATTTT
TRBJ1-2 | - | TRBV30 | once | CAWSINRQGPNYGYTF | TGTGCCTGGAGCATCAATCGGCAGGGCCCTAACTATGGCTACACCTTC
TRBJ2-3 | - | TRBV25-1 | - | CASIEIDTQYF | TGTGCCAGCATTGAGATTGATACGCAGTATTTT
TRBJ1-1 | - | TRBV5-4 | - | CASSLDIGLLDTEAFF | TGTGCCAGCAGCTTGGATATAGGGTTGCTTGACACTGAAGCTTTCTTT
TRBJ2-1 | TRBD2 | TRBV5-1 | - | CASSWGLAGGGYNEQFF | TGCGCCAGCAGCTGGGGACTAGCGGGAGGGGGTTACAATGAGCAGTTCTTC
TRBJ2-1 | - | TRBV13 | once | CASSLLTTDRDNEQFF | TGTGCCAGCAGCTTATTGACGACAGATAGGGACAATGAGCAGTTCTTC
TRBJ2-7 | - | TRBV2 | few | CASSPLYEQYF | TGTGCCAGCAGCCCCTTGTACGAGCAGTACTTC
TRBJ2-2 | TRBD1 | TRBV25-1 | - | CASSPQGVKGGELFF | TGTGCCAGCAGTCCACAGGGGGTCAAGGGCGGGGAGCTGTTTTTT
TRBJ1-3 | - | TRBV7-9 | - | CASSFTGRPGNTIYF | TGTGCCAGCAGCTTTACAGGGCGTCCTGGAAACACCATATATTTT
TRBJ2-1 | TRBD2 | TRBV5-1 | - | CASSSLAGVGLENEQFF | TGCGCCAGCAGCTCCTTAGCGGGAGTAGGGTTAGAGAATGAGCAGTTCTTC
TRBJ2-7 | TRBD2 | TRBV5-3 | once | CARSSGTSSRYEQYF | TGTGCCAGAAGCTCCGGGACTAGTAGTCGGTACGAGCAGTACTTC
TRBJ2-1 | TRBD2 | TRBV10-3 | - | CASGLAGTHNEQFF | TGTGCCTCTGGACTAGCGGGAACCCACAATGAGCAGTTCTTC